Presented here are 19 T cell receptor beta chains from one specimen sequenced in a study of regulatory T cells in long-lasting Graves disease. Time point noted: newly diagnosed GD, antithyroid drugs for less than 3 months. Extracted PBMC RNA gave rise to the TCR library. The TCR beta library used iRepertoire HTBI primers with Arm-PCR amplification of CDR3. TCRdb reprocessed the multiplex PCR reads via MiXCR and lists one record per CDR3 protein. This sample has about 450,000 distinct CDR3 sequences, with about 14% found just once. This sample was also put to use in a study of T cells in Graves' hyperthyroidism and ophthalmopathy.

Specimen: peripheral blood mononuclear cells (PBMCs), collected at new diagnosis, from a patient treated with antithyroid drugs. The receptors originated from a woman between 45 and 60 years old with Graves disease.

This clonotype was detected only a few times. V and J are TRBV9 and TRBJ2-2; D perhaps matches TRBD1 (6 bases). Germline loops: CDR1 SGDLS, CDR2 YYNGEE. This CDR3 region has 18 residues. The germline V and J ends were trimmed by 4 bases and 0 bases, with 19 bases remaining between them. CDR3 sequence reads: CASSRRGTPSPNTGELFF. The CDR3 coding sequence is TGTGCCAGCAGCAGACGAGGGACACCCAGCCCGAACACCGGGGAGCTGTTTTTT.

The chain couples TRBV7-2 to TRBJ2-2; D unclear. Germline lookup yields CDR1 SGHTA and CDR2 FQGNSA. Trimming removed 3 bases at V and 5 bases at J, with 4 bases between. The CDR3 is made up of 12 amino acids. This CDR3 reads CASSLLTGELFF. The CDR3 bases are TGTGCCAGCAGCTTGTTAACCGGGGAGCTGTTTTTT.

The genes are TRBV12-3 or TRBV12-4 and TRBJ1-2; possible D gene TRBD1, 6 bases. The CDR3 sequence is 15 residues long. V lost 1 base and J lost 4, with 13 bases in between. CDR3 sequence: CASSLEGGRVYGYTF. The CDR3 DNA follows: TGTGCCAGCAGTTTAGAGGGGGGACGGGTCTATGGCTACACCTTC.

This clonotype was seen repeatedly, ten times or more. The rearrangement uses TRBV20-1 and TRBJ2-3; D gene uncertain. Germline V gene lookup returns CDR1 DFQATT and CDR2 SNEGSKA (reference sequence). This CDR3 spans 15 amino acids. V shed 0 bases and J shed 0 bases, with 10 bases lying between them. The CDR3 nucleotides are TGCAGTGCTAGAGATGGCGGCGAGAGCACAGATACGCAGTATTTT. It encodes CSARDGGESTDTQYF.

This chain connects TRBV28 to TRBJ2-7; no clear D. CDR1 and CDR2 (germline): MDHEN, SYDVKM. This CDR3 has 12 amino acids. Trimming pared 1 base from V and 8 bases from J, leaving 9 bases between. The CDR3 here is CASSLYRHKQYF. CDR3 coding DNA: TGTGCCAGCAGTTTATATAGGCATAAGCAGTACTTC. Combining the CDR3 with reference TRBV28 and TRBJ2-7 gives the whole variable domain DVKVTQSSRYLVKRTGEKVFLECVQDMDHENMFWYRQDPGLGLRLIYFSYDVKMKEKGDIPEGYSVSREKKERFSLILESASTNQTSMYLCASSLYRHKQYFGPGTRLTVT.

This clonotype was picked up many times. The chain employs TRBV30 and TRBJ2-3; D gene uncertain. Trimming cost V 3 bases and J 4 bases, with 14 bases left between them. Germline V gives CDR1 GTSNPN, CDR2 SVGIG (reference sequence). The CDR3 covers 14 residues. The CDR3 DNA reads TGTGCCTGGAGGGTGGCCGAAAACTCAGATACGCAGTATTTT. It encodes CAWRVAENSDTQYF.

In its sample, this clonotype was seen a few times. The genes are TRBV3-1 and TRBJ2-6, with D hard to call. There are 18 residues in the CDR3. The V end was cut by 1 base, the J end by 3 bases, with 16 bases between. CDR1 LGHDT and CDR2 YNNKEL come from the germline V gene (reference sequence). The chain's CDR3 is CASSQVPSYHLGANVLTF. CDR3 sequence (DNA): TGTGCCAGCAGCCAAGTCCCGTCTTATCACCTTGGGGCCAACGTCCTGACTTTC. The full variable domain, completed using reference TRBV3-1 and TRBJ2-6, is DTAVSQTPKYLVTQMGNDKSIKCEQNLGHDTMYWYKQDSKKFLKIMFSYNNKELIINETVPNRFSPKSPDKAHLNLHINSLELGDSAVYFCASSQVPSYHLGANVLTFGAGSRLTVL.

This clonotype has only a few counts. Since no conserved phenylalanine or tryptophan closes the CDR3, a read error is the likely cause. The V gene is TRBV15, the J gene TRBJ1-1; TRBD1 matches at 7 bases. The CDR3 covers 16 residues. The germline CDR1 and CDR2 sequences are LNHNV and YYDKDF (reference sequence). CDR3 sequence: CAASRSRLAGGTEAFL. The CDR3 DNA follows: TGTGCCGCCAGCAGAAGTAGGTTGGCAGGGGGCACTGAAGCTTTCCTT.

This clonotype was seen at least ten times. The chain recombines TRBV13 with TRBJ1-3; D possibly corresponds to TRBD1 (6 bases). The germline V gene encodes CDR1 PRHDT and CDR2 FYEKMQ (reference sequence). V was shortened by 5 bases and J by 4 bases, with 18 bases between the two germline ends. The CDR3 length is 16 residues. The CDR3 DNA follows: TGTGCCAGCAGCCCAAGCCACGGGACACTCGGAAACACCATATATTTT. This encodes CASSPSHGTLGNTIYF.

There are a few counts of this clonotype. The chain uses TRBV3-1 and TRBJ2-7, with 7 bases that match TRBD1. The ends lost 0 bases at V and 3 bases at J; junction bases unmatched: 2. CDR3 size: 14 residues. Germline loops: CDR1 LGHDT, CDR2 YNNKEL (reference sequence). The CDR3 here is CASSQEGGGYEQYF. CDR3 nucleotide sequence: TGTGCCAGCAGCCAAGAAGGGGGCGGCTACGAGCAGTACTTC.

The chain has TRBV5-4 and TRBJ1-2; D call uncertain. Looked up from germline, CDR1 is SGHNT and CDR2 is YYREEE (reference sequence). Trimming stripped 4 bases from V and 4 bases from J, with 17 bases between. The CDR3 is 15 residues long. The CDR3 DNA is TGTGCCAGCAGCCTGGGGAGTGGTCAGTTCTATGGCTACACCTTC. It specifies CASSLGSGQFYGYTF.

The rearrangement uses TRBV27 and TRBJ2-7, with 11 bases matching TRBD1. This CDR3 comprises 17 residues. Germline assignment: CDR1 MNHEY and CDR2 SMNVEV (reference sequence). Trimming removed 2 bases from V and 2 bases from J; junction bases left unmatched: 8. CDR3: CASSLRVPGQGAYEQYF. As DNA, the CDR3 is TGTGCCAGCAGTTTAAGGGTCCCGGGACAGGGGGCCTACGAGCAGTACTTC.

This clonotype was picked up one time. This chain connects TRBV9 to TRBJ2-7; D is perhaps TRBD2 (6 bases). Trimming left V 4 bases short and J 0 bases short, with 11 bases between. CDR3 length: 14 residues. In germline, CDR1 is SGDLS, CDR2 YYNGEE. The CDR3 here is CASSTNGGSYEQYF. The CDR3 nucleotides are TGTGCCAGCAGCACCAACGGGGGCTCCTACGAGCAGTACTTC.

The chain employs TRBV19 and TRBJ2-1; TRBD2 matches at 13 bases. CDR3 length: 19 amino acids. Germline V gene lookup returns CDR1 LNHDA and CDR2 SQIVND (reference sequence). The junction had 12 bases not matched to a gene; V was cut back by 5 bases and J by 2 bases. In DNA form, the CDR3 reads TGTGCCAGTAGTCTTGGAGGACTAGCGGGGGCCCCCACCTACAATGAGCAGTTCTTC. Translation gives CASSLGGLAGAPTYNEQFF.

This chain uses TRBV5-4 with TRBJ2-5; possible D gene TRBD1, 6 bases. The germline V gene has CDR1 SGHNT and CDR2 YYREEE (reference sequence). The germline V and J ends were trimmed by 0 bases and 10 bases, with 19 bases remaining between them. CDR3 length: 15 amino acids. For the CDR3, the DNA is TGTGCCAGCAGCTTGGGACAGGACGTAGTAGGAGTCCAGTACTTC. This codes for CASSLGQDVVGVQYF.

The chain joins TRBV28 to TRBJ1-4; 12 nucleotides line up with TRBD1. CDR3 length equals 19 residues. The germline V gene encodes CDR1 MDHEN and CDR2 SYDVKM. Germline trimming cut 1 base from V and 4 bases from J; bases unmatched to any gene: 10. CDR3 in amino acids: CASSLYSRGQGAGNEKLFF. The CDR3 region has the DNA TGTGCCAGCAGTTTATACTCGAGGGGACAGGGGGCGGGTAATGAAAAACTGTTTTTT.

This clonotype was seen a few times. At one boundary the junction diverges from the germline segment, which might be a read error. V and J are TRBV11-2 and TRBJ2-1; D gene ambiguous. Germline loops: CDR1 SGHAT, CDR2 FQNNGV. This CDR3 is built from 16 residues. CDR3 sequence reads: CASSLLSGDSYNGQFF. As DNA, the CDR3 is TGTGCCAGCAGCTTACTTTCTGGTGACTCCTACAATGGGCAGTTCTTC.

CDR3 amino acids: CSAKGAGGGREETQYF. The DNA for the CDR3 is TGCAGTGCTAAGGGGGCGGGAGGGGGGAGGGAAGAGACCCAGTACTTC. This rearrangement joins TRBV20-1 to TRBJ2-5; 9 nucleotides match TRBD2. V dropped 4 bases and J dropped 3; count of bases not matched to a gene: 12. CDR3 length equals 16 residues. The germline V gene has CDR1 DFQATT and CDR2 SNEGSKA (reference sequence).

The table lists this clonotype with many counts. The V call is TRBV6-1, the J call TRBJ2-1; TRBD1 or TRBD2 may be the D gene (6 bases each). This CDR3 region has 14 residues. Germline CDR1 reads MNHNS; CDR2 reads SASEGT. The ends were cut back, 6 bases at V and 7 bases at J, with 16 bases in the middle. The CDR3 sequence: CASSFQQGRNEQFF. Written as DNA, the CDR3 is TGTGCCAGCAGCTTCCAGCAGGGGAGGAATGAGCAGTTCTTC.